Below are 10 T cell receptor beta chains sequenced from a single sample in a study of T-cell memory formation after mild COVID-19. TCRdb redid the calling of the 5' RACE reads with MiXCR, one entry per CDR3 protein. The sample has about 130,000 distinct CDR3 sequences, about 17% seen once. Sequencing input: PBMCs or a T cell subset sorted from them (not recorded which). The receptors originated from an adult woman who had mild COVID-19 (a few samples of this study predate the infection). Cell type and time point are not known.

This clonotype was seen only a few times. This CDR3 is CASSYGTGVNTEAFF. Here the CDR3 DNA reads TGTGCCAGCAGTTACGGGACAGGGGTGAACACTGAAGCTTTCTTT. The rearrangement links TRBV6-5 to TRBJ1-1, with 10 bases that match TRBD1. The CDR3 consists of 15 residues. Looked up from germline, CDR1 is MNHEY and CDR2 is SVGAGI. Trimming cost V 2 bases and J 0 bases; bases outside gene matches: 0.

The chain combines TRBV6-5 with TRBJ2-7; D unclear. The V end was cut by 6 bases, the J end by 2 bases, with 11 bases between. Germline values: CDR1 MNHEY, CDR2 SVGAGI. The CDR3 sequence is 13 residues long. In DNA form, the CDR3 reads TGTGCCAGCAGCCCCCTCGACACCTACGAGCAGTACTTC. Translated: CASSPLDTYEQYF.

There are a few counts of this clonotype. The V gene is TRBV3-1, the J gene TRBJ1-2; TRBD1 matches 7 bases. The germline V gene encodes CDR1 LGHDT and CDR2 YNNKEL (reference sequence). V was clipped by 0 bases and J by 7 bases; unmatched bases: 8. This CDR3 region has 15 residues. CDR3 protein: CASSQDLSAGGGYTF. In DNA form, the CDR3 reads TGTGCCAGCAGCCAAGATCTGTCGGCAGGGGGTGGCTACACCTTC.

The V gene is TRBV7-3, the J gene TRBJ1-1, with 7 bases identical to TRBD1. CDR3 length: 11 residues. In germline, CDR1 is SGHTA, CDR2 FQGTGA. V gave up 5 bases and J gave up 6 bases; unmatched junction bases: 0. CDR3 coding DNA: TGTGCCAGCAGCCAGGGGGCTGAAGCTTTCTTT. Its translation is CASSQGAEAFF.

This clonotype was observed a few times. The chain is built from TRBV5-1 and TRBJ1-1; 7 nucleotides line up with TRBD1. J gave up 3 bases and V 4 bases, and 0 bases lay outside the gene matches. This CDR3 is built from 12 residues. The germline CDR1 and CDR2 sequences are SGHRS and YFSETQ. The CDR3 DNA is TGCGCCAGCAGCGGGACAGACACTGAAGCTTTCTTT. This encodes CASSGTDTEAFF.

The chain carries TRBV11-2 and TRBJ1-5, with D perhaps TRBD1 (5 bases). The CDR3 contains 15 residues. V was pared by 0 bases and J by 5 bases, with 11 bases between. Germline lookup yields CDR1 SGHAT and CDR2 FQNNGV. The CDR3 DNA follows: TGTGCCAGCAGCTTAGATCCCGGGGCCTATCAGCCCCAGCATTTT. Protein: CASSLDPGAYQPQHF.

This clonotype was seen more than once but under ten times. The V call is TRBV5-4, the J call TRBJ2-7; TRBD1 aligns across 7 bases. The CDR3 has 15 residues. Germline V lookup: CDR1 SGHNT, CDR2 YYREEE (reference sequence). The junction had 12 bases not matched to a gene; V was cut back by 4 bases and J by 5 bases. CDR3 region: CASSAYRGSWDEQYF. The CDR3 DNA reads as TGTGCCAGCAGCGCCTACAGGGGAAGTTGGGACGAGCAGTACTTC.

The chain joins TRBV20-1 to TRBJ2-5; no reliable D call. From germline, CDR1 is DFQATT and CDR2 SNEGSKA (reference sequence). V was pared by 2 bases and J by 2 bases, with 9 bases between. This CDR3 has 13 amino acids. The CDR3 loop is CSARRQVQETQYF. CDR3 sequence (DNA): TGCAGTGCTAGACGCCAGGTTCAAGAGACCCAGTACTTC.

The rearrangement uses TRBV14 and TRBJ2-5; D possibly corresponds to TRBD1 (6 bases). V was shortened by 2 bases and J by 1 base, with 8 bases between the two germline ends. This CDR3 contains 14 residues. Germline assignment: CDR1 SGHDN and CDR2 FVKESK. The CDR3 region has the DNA TGTGCCAGCAGCCAAAACAGGGCCCAAGAGACCCAGTACTTC. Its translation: CASSQNRAQETQYF.

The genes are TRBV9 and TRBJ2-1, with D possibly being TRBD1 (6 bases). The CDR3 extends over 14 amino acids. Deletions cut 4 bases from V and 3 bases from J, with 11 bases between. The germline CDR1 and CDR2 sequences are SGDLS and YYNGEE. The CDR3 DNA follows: TGTGCCAGCAGCCCCCGCAGGGGCTACAATGAGCAGTTCTTC. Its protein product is CASSPRRGYNEQFF. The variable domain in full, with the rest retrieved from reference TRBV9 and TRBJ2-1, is DSGVTQTPKHLITATGQRVTLRCSPRSGDLSVYWYQQSLDQGLQFLIQYYNGEERAKGNILERFSAQQFPDLHSELNLSSLELGDSALYFCASSPRRGYNEQFFGPGTRLTVL.